A selection of T cell receptor beta chains follows, all from one sample in a study of OX40 agonist ivuxolimab in advanced cancers. Measured with immunoSEQ multiplex PCR; TCRdb has only the in-frame clones, and not every one. The sample lists roughly 30,000 clones, more than 85% occurring once. Here the sequenced sample was CD4+ or CD8+ T cells sorted from blood, taken in a trial of the OX40 agonist ivuxolimab. Receptors originate from an adult with an advanced solid tumor such as melanoma, head and neck, liver or kidney cancer. Both conserved end residues are part of each CDR3. The order of the fields is V gene, D gene, CDR3 protein. D genes are given only for firm matches.

>TRBV27|NA
CASSVTGSSYNEQFF
>TRBV9|TRBD2
CASSVGAGGPDTQYF
>TRBV29-1|TRBD2
CSVKGLAAFYNEQFF
>TRBV28|TRBD2
CASTWTSVLNEQFF
>TRBV15|TRBD2
CATSSSGPVQETQYF
>TRBV29-1|NA
CSVEDRPNYGYTF
>TRBV7-6|TRBD2
CASSWGGAGDTQYF
>TRBV13|NA
CASSLAGIHEQYF
>TRBV7-3|TRBD2
CASSLEIAGGPGANVLTF
>TRBV6-4|NA
CASSDSRDTQTEAFF
>TRBV5-1|NA
CASSLMSSEYEQYF
>TRBV7-3|TRBD2
CASSLMGLAGGYNEQFF
>TRBV6-5|TRBD2
CAISRTSGSRDEQFF
>TRBV6-5|NA
CASSYGGAGAEAFF
>TRBV13|NA
CASSFRAREQFF
>TRBV19|NA
CASSSRPLLNQPQHF
>TRBV11-1|TRBD1
CASSLVFRGSEQYF
>TRBV7-9|NA
CASSFGGVYNEQFF
>TRBV2|NA
CASSRTDNEQFF
>TRBV7-2|NA
CASSRTKLGGSGYGYTF
>TRBV4-1|NA
CASSPFEGGTYEQYF
>TRBV5-1|NA
CASSFKGSYNEQFF
>TRBV11-2|NA
CASSHAGTPYEQYF
>TRBV13|NA
CASSLAEVRGMNTEAFF
>TRBV14|TRBD2
CASSQGYGRAYNEQFF
>TRBV21-1|NA
CASSKGGHRERNSPLHF
>TRBV6-6|NA
CASSYSLEQYF
>TRBV16|TRBD1
CASSHTLQGAYEQYF
>TRBV29-1|TRBD2
CSVAFPLAGVSGELFF
>TRBV5-6|NA
CASSLGGGPEQFF
>TRBV7-3|TRBD2
CASSPGRRLAGGLSYNEQFF
>TRBV4-1|NA
CASSPKITGELFF
>TRBV27|TRBD1
CASSPDRRYSPLHF
>TRBV19|NA
CASRMGGNTEAFF
>TRBV13|TRBD1
CASSSRQGSYNEQFF
>TRBV11-2|TRBD2
CASSWGGAGDTQYF
>TRBV11-1|NA
CASSLVARGNEQFF
>TRBV5-6|NA
CASSGRDKVSYEQYF
>TRBV4-1|NA
CASSLVKGGNAYEQYF
>TRBV15|NA
CATSRVPGPLTDTQYF
>TRBV27|TRBD1
CASSTLGQGRNSPLHF
>TRBV7-3|NA
CASSLFPGTDTQYF
>TRBV6-1|TRBD2
CASSEALAGSYEQYF